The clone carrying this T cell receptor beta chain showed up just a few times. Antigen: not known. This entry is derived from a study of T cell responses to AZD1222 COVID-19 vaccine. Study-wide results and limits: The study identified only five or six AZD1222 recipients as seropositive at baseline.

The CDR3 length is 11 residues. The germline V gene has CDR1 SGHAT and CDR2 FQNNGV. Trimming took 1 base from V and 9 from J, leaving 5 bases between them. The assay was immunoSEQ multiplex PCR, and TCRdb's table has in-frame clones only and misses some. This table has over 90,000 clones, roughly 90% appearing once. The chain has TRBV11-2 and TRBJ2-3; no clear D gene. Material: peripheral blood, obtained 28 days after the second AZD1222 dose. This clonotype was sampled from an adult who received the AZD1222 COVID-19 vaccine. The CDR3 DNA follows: TGTGCCAGCAGCTTAGGCGGAACGCAGTATTTT. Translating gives CASSLGGTQYF.